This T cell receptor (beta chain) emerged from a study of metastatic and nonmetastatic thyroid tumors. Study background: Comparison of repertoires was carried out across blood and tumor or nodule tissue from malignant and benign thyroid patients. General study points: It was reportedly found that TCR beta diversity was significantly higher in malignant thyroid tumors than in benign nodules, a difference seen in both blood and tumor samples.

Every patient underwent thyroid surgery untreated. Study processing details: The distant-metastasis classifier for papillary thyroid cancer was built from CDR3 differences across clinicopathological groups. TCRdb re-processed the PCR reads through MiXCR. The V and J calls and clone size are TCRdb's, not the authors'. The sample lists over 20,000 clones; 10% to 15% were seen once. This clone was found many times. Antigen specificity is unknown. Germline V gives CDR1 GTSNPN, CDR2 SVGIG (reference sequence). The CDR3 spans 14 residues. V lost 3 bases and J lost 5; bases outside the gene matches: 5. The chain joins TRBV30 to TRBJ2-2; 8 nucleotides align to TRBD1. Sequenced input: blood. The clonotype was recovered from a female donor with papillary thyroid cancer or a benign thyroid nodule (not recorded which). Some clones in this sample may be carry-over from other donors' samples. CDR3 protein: CAWSADRGTGELFF. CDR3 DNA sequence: TGTGCCTGGAGCGCAGACAGGGGAACCGGGGAGCTGTTTTTT.